This T cell receptor beta chain comes out of a study of neurological immune-mediated disorders. This clonotype is deemed medium-sized (0.01 to 0.1%). CDR1 is MNHEY, CDR2 SVGAGI, per germline. There are 14 residues in the CDR3. The ends were cut back, 5 bases at V and 5 bases at J, with 13 bases in the middle. TCRdb independently ran MiXCR on the 5' RACE reads; one entry per CDR3 protein. The table records 25,000 to 30,000 distinct CDR3 sequences, 9% to 15% of them present only once. V gene TRBV6-5 combines with J gene TRBJ2-1; D remains unclear. The sequenced sample consisted of PBMCs. The clonotype comes from a man aged 60-69 years in good health. CDR3 residues: CASSDKNYNNEQFF. The CDR3 DNA is TGTGCCAGCAGTGACAAAAACTACAACAATGAGCAGTTCTTC.